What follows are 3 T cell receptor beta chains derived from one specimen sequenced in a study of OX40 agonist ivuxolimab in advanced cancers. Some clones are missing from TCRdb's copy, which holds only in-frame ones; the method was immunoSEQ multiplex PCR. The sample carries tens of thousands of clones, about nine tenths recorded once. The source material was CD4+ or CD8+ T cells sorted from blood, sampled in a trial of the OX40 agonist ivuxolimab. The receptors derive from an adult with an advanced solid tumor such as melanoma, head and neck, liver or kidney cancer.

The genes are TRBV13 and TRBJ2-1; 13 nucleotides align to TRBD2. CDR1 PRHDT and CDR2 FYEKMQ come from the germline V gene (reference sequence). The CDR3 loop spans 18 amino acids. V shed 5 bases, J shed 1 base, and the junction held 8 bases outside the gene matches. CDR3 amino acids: CASSHGLAGAGSYNEQFF. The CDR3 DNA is TGTGCCAGCAGCCACGGACTAGCGGGAGCAGGATCCTACAATGAGCAGTTCTTC.

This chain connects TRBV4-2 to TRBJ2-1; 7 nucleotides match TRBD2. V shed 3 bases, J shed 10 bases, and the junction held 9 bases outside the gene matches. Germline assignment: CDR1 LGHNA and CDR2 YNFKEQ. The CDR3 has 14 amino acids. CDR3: CASSQTSLAGEQFF. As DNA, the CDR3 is TGTGCCAGCAGCCAGACATCTTTAGCGGGCGAGCAGTTCTTC.

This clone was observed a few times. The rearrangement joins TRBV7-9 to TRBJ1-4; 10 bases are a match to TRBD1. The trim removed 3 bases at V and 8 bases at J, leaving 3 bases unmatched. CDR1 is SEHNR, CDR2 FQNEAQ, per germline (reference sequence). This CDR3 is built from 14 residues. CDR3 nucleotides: TGTGCCAGCAGCTTTCCGGGACAGGGGGAAAAACTGTTTTTT. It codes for CASSFPGQGEKLFF.